This T cell receptor beta chain comes out of a study of T cells in Graves' hyperthyroidism and ophthalmopathy. At the level of the study: Peripheral blood collection took place at initial diagnosis, before any treatment.

There were TCR beta CDR3 regions amplified from RNA transcripts. HTBI primers were employed in a first-round RT-PCR of the TCR CDR3. TCRdb analysed the multiplex PCR reads with MiXCR anew, one entry per CDR3 protein. The repertoire holds over 350,000 distinct CDR3 sequences, with around 15% as singletons. Comments on this clonotype: The antigen is unknown.

Each ophthalmopathy patient scored at least 3 on the Clinical Activity Score and at least 4 on NOSPECS grade, with duration under 3 months. Using around 10 ml of fresh peripheral blood, PBMCs were prepared. Study results and caveats: Most expanded thyroid clonotypes above 0.001 also appeared in blood.

This sequence was found in a man aged 45-65 years with Graves' ophthalmopathy. The sample consisted of blood.

The CDR3 sequence is CASSRTSGSPSYNEQFF. CDR3 nucleotides: TGTGCCAGCAGTCGGACTAGCGGGAGCCCCTCCTACAATGAGCAGTTCTTC. The genes are TRBV2 and TRBJ2-1; 13 bases are shared with TRBD2. The CDR3 runs 17 residues. The junction had 4 bases not matched to a gene; V was cut back by 5 bases and J by 0 bases. In germline, CDR1 is SNHLY, CDR2 FYNNEI.